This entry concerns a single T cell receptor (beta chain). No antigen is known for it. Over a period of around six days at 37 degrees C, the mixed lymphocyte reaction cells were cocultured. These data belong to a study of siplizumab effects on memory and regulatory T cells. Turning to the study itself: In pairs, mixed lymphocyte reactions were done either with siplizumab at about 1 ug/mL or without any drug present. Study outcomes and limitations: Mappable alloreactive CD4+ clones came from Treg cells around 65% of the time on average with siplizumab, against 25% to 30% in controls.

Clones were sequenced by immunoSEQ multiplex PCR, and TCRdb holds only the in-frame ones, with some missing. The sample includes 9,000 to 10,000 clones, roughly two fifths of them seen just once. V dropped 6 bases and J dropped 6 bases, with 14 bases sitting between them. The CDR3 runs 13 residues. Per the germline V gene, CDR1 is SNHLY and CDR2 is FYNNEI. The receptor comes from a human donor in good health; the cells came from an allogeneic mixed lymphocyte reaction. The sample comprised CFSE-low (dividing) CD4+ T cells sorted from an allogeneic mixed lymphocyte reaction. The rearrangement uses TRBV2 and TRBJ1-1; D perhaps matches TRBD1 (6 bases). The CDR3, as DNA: TGTGCCAGCAGACCCGGGGGGGGGCCTGAAGCTTTCTTT. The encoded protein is CASRPGGGPEAFF.